This T cell receptor beta chain appears in the sequencing data of a study of cytomegalovirus exposure and HLA in healthy donors. PCR used 60 Vbeta primers and 13 Jbeta primers. TCRdb's copy holds only in-frame clones and misses some; the assay was immunoSEQ multiplex PCR. In the table there are 100,000 to 150,000 clones, about three quarters of which are singletons. Trimming took 0 bases from V and 0 from J, leaving 12 bases between them. The CDR3 is made up of 16 amino acids. Germline values: CDR1 SGHRS, CDR2 YFSETQ. The chain combines TRBV5-1 with TRBJ1-1; the D gene is possibly TRBD1 (5 bases). The TCR originated in a man aged 25 to 40 in good health and CMV-seronegative. The sequenced sample was PBMCs. The CDR3 DNA sequence: TGCGCCAGCAGCTTGGACAGGAGTACTATGAACACTGAAGCTTTCTTT. This encodes CASSLDRSTMNTEAFF.